This T cell receptor beta chain was documented in a study of response to subunit inactivated influenza vaccine (dated by TCRdb to the late 2010s). Regarding the study in general: Deep quantitative T cell receptor repertoire profiling was used in the study to track responses to a trivalent subunit inactivated influenza vaccine.

This clonotype was observed many times. The target of this receptor is not known. Base-call qualities are not available, and no considerably larger clone is one nucleotide away. On the study overall, not on this receptor specifically: According to the authors, only a limited number of new T cells may be recruited by each seasonal influenza vaccination.

From the cysteine through the phenylalanine, the CDR3 covers 12 amino acids. The retained sequence is limited to the CDR3, 36 bases, with the frame set at the first base. Trimming removed 4 bases from V and 6 bases from J, leaving 10 bases between the germline ends. Libraries were made using RT-PCR. Sequencing took place on an Illumina HiSeq 2500. TCRdb handled the public reads itself, with Q25 trimming in fastp and clone calling in MiXCR, and kept productive beta chains. Rows merge per CDR3 protein into single entries with the most common DNA and genes. In all, the sample holds about half a million distinct CDR3 sequences, and less than 8% of those were seen once. Jointly, the top ten make up 10% to 15% of the sample.

This receptor chain uses TRBV12-3 or TRBV12-4 and TRBJ2-7; the D gene cannot be named for sure. This receptor was obtained from a man between 50 and 69 years old who received an inactivated influenza vaccine. Donor details come from another sample of the same person, matched by shared clones. The input for sequencing was PBMCs from blood, taken less than 30 months after vaccination. The encoded CDR3 is CASSYTALEQYF. The DNA sequence follows: TGTGCCAGCAGTTATACCGCGCTCGAGCAGTACTTC.